The subject of this entry is one TCR beta chain. Its antigen is still unknown. The sample belongs to a study of T-cell reconstitution after alpha-beta-depleted transplantation in children. Study-level points and caveats: Several hundred expanded graft clones reportedly gave rise to the alpha-beta T cells present about two months after transplant. Fresh T-cell production supplied most of the T-cell counts and diversity seen one year after transplant. The study traced high day-60 TCRbeta diversity in some patients to surviving recipient T cells and thymic progenitors.

This CDR3 is 14 amino acids long. Trimming removed 4 bases from V and 4 bases from J; junction bases left unmatched: 3. Unique molecular identifiers were used to barcode this TCRbeta library. TCRdb re-analysed the PCR reads in MiXCR, keeping a single row per CDR3 protein. Here the sample spans about 980,000 distinct CDR3 sequences, about 29% being singletons. The sequence derives from a boy less than two years old who had a stem cell transplant for SCID, so the T cells may come from the graft donor. This sequence joins TRBV12-3 or TRBV12-4 and TRBJ2-2; TRBD1 matches 7 bases. The sequenced sample was PBMCs, mostly from graft donor cells, obtained 360 days after TCRalphabeta/CD19-depleted stem cell transplant. The DNA for the CDR3 is TGTGCCAGCAGTTCGACAGGGATCACCGGGGAGCTGTTTTTT. Protein: CASSSTGITGELFF.